One sample yielded the 14 T cell receptor beta chains listed below, sequenced in a study of T-cell memory formation after mild COVID-19 (dated by TCRdb to about 2021). Library creation used 5' RACE. The instrument given in TCRdb is Illumina NovaSeq 6000. TCRdb reran the public reads through fastp at Q25 and MiXCR, keeping productive beta chains. Every entry covers one CDR3 protein and lists the most common genes and DNA from its rows. The sample contains around 470,000 distinct CDR3 sequences, roughly 20% of them found a single time. The ten largest make up more than 8% of the sample. Material for sequencing was PBMCs or a T cell subset sorted from them (not recorded which). These receptors all stem from an adult woman who had mild COVID-19 (a few samples of this study predate the infection). The sample titles of this study are shuffled in the database, so cell type and time point are left out; the donor was told from shared clones.

This clonotype appeared a few times. This sequence joins TRBV18 and TRBJ1-2; 7 bases fit TRBD1. The J segment lost 4 bases and the V segment lost 5 bases, leaving 4 bases of the junction unmatched. From germline, CDR1 is KGHSH and CDR2 LQKENI. The CDR3 length is 13 residues. The CDR3 coding sequence is TGTGCCAGCTCAGAGGGACAGACCTATGGCTACACCTTC. Its protein product is CASSEGQTYGYTF.

The J gene is TRBJ1-4, the V gene TRBV29-1; 7 bases line up with TRBD1. V gave up 4 bases and J gave up 8 bases; unmatched junction bases: 4. Germline V gives CDR1 SQVTM, CDR2 ANQGSEA. The CDR3 contains 12 residues. Here the CDR3 DNA reads TGCAGCGTTGCACGAGGGGGCGAAAAACTGTTTTTT. Translating it yields CSVARGGEKLFF.

J is TRBJ2-3 and V is TRBV11-2, with D hard to call. CDR1 and CDR2 from the germline V gene are SGHAT and FQNNGV. There are 10 residues in the CDR3. V was trimmed by 8 bases and J by 8 bases, leaving 8 bases between them. DNA of the CDR3: TGTGCCAGCGCAGGAGTTACGCAGTATTTT. Its translation: CASAGVTQYF.

The rearrangement links TRBV3-1 to TRBJ2-1, with D possibly matching TRBD2 (6 bases). CDR3 length equals 13 residues. The germline V gene has CDR1 LGHDT and CDR2 YNNKEL (reference sequence). Trimming pared 0 bases from V and 10 bases from J, leaving 10 bases between. The CDR3: CASSQDHGGEQFF. The CDR3 region has the DNA TGTGCCAGCAGCCAAGATCATGGGGGGGAGCAGTTCTTC.

The J gene is TRBJ2-7, the V gene TRBV20-1; 9 bases line up with TRBD1. V gave up 6 bases and J gave up 6 bases; unmatched junction bases: 6. Germline-derived CDR1 and CDR2 are DFQATT and SNEGSKA (reference sequence). This CDR3 comprises 12 residues. The CDR3, as DNA: TGCAGTGCAGCGGGACAGGGCTTCGAGCAGTACTTC. It translates to CSAAGQGFEQYF.

This clonotype was detected once. The genes are TRBV29-1 and TRBJ1-1, with a weak D call TRBD1 (6 bases). Looked up from germline, CDR1 is SQVTM and CDR2 is ANQGSEA. There are 14 residues in the CDR3. The CDR3 nucleotides read TGCAGAGTCTCAGACGGGACATGGGGCACTGAAGCTTTCTTT. This gives the protein CRVSDGTWGTEAFF.

The table lists this clonotype with a few counts. V gene TRBV24-1 combines with J gene TRBJ2-1; 7 bases are shared with TRBD2. Looked up from germline, CDR1 is KGHDR and CDR2 is SFDVKD. The CDR3 loop spans 18 amino acids. Losses at the gene ends were 0 bases for V and 4 bases for J; bases not matched to a gene: 11. The CDR3 nucleotides are TGTGCCACCAGTGATTTGCCCAGCGGGGCACCCATTTACAATGAGCAGTTCTTC. It is translated as CATSDLPSGAPIYNEQFF.

This clonotype was picked up a small number of times. The V gene is TRBV7-2, the J gene TRBJ1-2, with TRBD1 matching over 7 bases. This CDR3 spans 14 amino acids. V trimming: 5 bases; J trimming: 5 bases; junction bases outside the gene matches: 8. From germline, CDR1 is SGHTA and CDR2 FQGNSA. In DNA form, the CDR3 reads TGTGCCAGCAGCCTCGGGACAGCATCGTATGGCTACACCTTC. The encoded protein is CASSLGTASYGYTF.

This clonotype occurred a few times. The V gene is TRBV12-5, the J gene TRBJ2-3, with a tentative D call TRBD2 (5 bases). The V gene's germline CDR1 is LGHNT and CDR2 FRNRAP. The CDR3 extends over 22 amino acids. With 0 bases removed from V and 0 bases from J, the gap between germline ends came to 28 bases. CDR3 coding DNA: TGTGCTAGTGGTTTGGTACGTGGGTCCATAACGACGGCTAGCCGAAGCACAGATACGCAGTATTTT. It specifies CASGLVRGSITTASRSTDTQYF. The full variable domain, with the rest looked up from reference TRBV12-5 and TRBJ2-3, is DARVTQTPRHKVTEMGQEVTMRCQPILGHNTVFWYRQTMMQGLELLAYFRNRAPLDDSGMPKDRFSAEMPDATLATLKIQPSEPRDSAVYFCASGLVRGSITTASRSTDTQYFGPGTRLTVL.

The V and J genes are TRBV5-1 and TRBJ2-7, with unresolved D. V was shortened by 4 bases and J by 3 bases, with 8 bases between the two germline ends. CDR3 length equals 12 residues. Germline V gene lookup returns CDR1 SGHRS and CDR2 YFSETQ. The CDR3 coding sequence is TGCGCCAGCAGCGAAGACTTCTACGAGCAGTACTTC. Translating it yields CASSEDFYEQYF.

Ten or more counts support this clonotype. The rearrangement links TRBV6-2 or TRBV6-3 to TRBJ2-1; TRBD2 aligns across 12 bases. Germline V gene data show CDR1 as MNHEY and CDR2 as SVGEGT. This CDR3 has 17 amino acids. The ends lost 5 bases at V and 7 bases at J; junction bases unmatched: 12. The CDR3 region is CASSPETLAGGPNEQFF. The CDR3 DNA reads TGTGCCAGCAGTCCAGAAACCCTAGCGGGAGGGCCGAATGAGCAGTTCTTC.

This chain joins TRBV24-1 and TRBJ1-1; D possibly corresponds to TRBD1 (6 bases). Trimming cost V 4 bases and J 9 bases, with 8 bases left between them. Per the germline V gene, CDR1 is KGHDR and CDR2 is SFDVKD. The CDR3 totals 11 residues. CDR3 loop: CATSEQGQAFF. The CDR3 DNA is TGTGCCACCAGTGAACAGGGCCAAGCTTTCTTT.

V and J are TRBV25-1 and TRBJ2-7; D is undetermined. The CDR3 runs 12 residues. Germline values: CDR1 MGHDK, CDR2 SYGVNS. Trimming stripped 4 bases from V and 7 bases from J, with 11 bases between. The CDR3 nucleotides read TGTGCCAGCAGTGGGGTTTCGAAAGAGCAGTACTTC. Protein: CASSGVSKEQYF.

This clonotype was found a few times. This rearrangement joins TRBV21-1 to TRBJ2-7; the table's D call TRBD1 went unverified against the DNA. TRBV21-1 is an annotated pseudogene. The CDR3 length is 15 residues. CDR3 in DNA: TGTGCCAGCAGCAAAGAGAGGGACAGGGACCACGAGCAGTACTTC. It specifies CASSKERDRDHEQYF.